This note documents a single T cell receptor (beta chain) sequence. Its target is unknown. The data belong to a study of T cells in tuberculosis. Across the whole study: T cells were selected with CD1B tetramers loaded with glucose monomycolate.

The assay was immunoSEQ multiplex PCR, and TCRdb's table has in-frame clones only and misses some. Here the sample spans 30,000 to 40,000 clones, 95% to 97% being singletons. Adolescents were screened for latent TB by skin test and IGRA. Regarding the study as a whole: GEM motif frequencies gave about 70% accuracy; the GMM repertoire gave roughly 86%. Smaller distances to GMM-specific TCRs suggested their expansion in active tuberculosis.

The CDR3 loop spans 16 amino acids. CDR1 is LGHNA, CDR2 YNFKEQ, per germline. V lost 2 bases and J lost 4, with 14 bases in between. This receptor was obtained from a donor aged 5-35 years with latent tuberculosis or without tuberculosis infection. The source material was PBMCs. The chain employs TRBV4-2 and TRBJ2-2, with D possibly matching TRBD1 (6 bases). This CDR3 reads CASSQIVSRGTGELFF. The CDR3, as DNA: TGTGCCAGCAGCCAAATCGTCTCCAGGGGCACCGGGGAGCTGTTTTTT.